This TCR beta chain was sequenced during a study of T cell repertoires in cytomegalovirus infection. Study at large: Public TCR beta signatures indicated both CMV infection and matching HLA type.

Trimming stripped 0 bases from V and 0 bases from J, with 12 bases between. Germline V lookup: CDR1 LGHNA, CDR2 YNFKEQ. The CDR3 extends over 17 amino acids. TCRdb used MiXCR to reprocess the reads, holding one entry per CDR3 protein. The sample gives about 920,000 distinct CDR3 sequences, roughly 31% of which show up once; more than 13% is in the top ten. As regards this clonotype: Antigen specificity is unknown.

The starting material was cultured CD8+ T cells from PBMCs, obtained from culture after CMV antigen stimulation. This TCR was sampled from a human donor in good health (CMV status not recorded). Some clones in this sample may be carry-over from other donors' samples. The rearrangement joins TRBV4-2 to TRBJ1-5; D remains ambiguous. In DNA form, the CDR3 reads TGTGCCAGCAGCCAAGATCTGACGCCTTATAGCAATCAGCCCCAGCATTTT. Translating it yields CASSQDLTPYSNQPQHF.